The 4 T cell receptor beta chains in this list originate from one sample, sequenced in a study of blood T cell repertoires in COVID-19. Libraries were prepared by immunoSEQ multiplex PCR; TCRdb keeps only in-frame clonotypes and omits some of them. The profile shows around 120,000 clones, about 85% of them singletons. Sequences were obtained from peripheral blood. These receptors all come from a man between 65 and 79 years old with acute or convalescent COVID-19.

The V gene is TRBV6-1, the J gene TRBJ2-2; 7 bases fit TRBD2. Germline V gene data show CDR1 as MNHNS and CDR2 as SASEGT. The CDR3 covers 16 residues. J gave up 7 bases and V 4 bases, and 12 bases lay outside the gene matches. The CDR3 is CASSGPGLEGVGELFF. CDR3 bases: TGTGCCAGCAGTGGGCCAGGACTAGAGGGTGTCGGGGAGCTGTTTTTT.

This clone was recorded once. This chain connects TRBV5-4 to TRBJ1-3, with D hard to call. V was cut by 0 bases and J by 0 bases, with 7 bases left in between. The CDR3 length is 15 residues. Germline V CDR1 and CDR2: SGHNT, YYREEE (reference sequence). The CDR3 region has the DNA TGTGCCAGCAGCTTGGACTTCAACTCTGGAAACACCATATATTTT. Its protein is CASSLDFNSGNTIYF. The entire variable domain, with the rest obtained from reference TRBV5-4 and TRBJ1-3, is as follows: ETGVTQSPTHLIKTRGQQVTLRCSSQSGHNTVSWYQQALGQGPQFIFQYYREEENGRGNFPPRFSGLQFPNYSSELNVNALELDDSALYLCASSLDFNSGNTIYFGEGSWLTVV.

The rearrangement links TRBV9 to TRBJ1-2; tentative D call: TRBD1 (5 bases). Germline CDR1 SGDLS, CDR2 YYNGEE. CDR3 length equals 15 residues. Between the trimmed V and J ends, which lost 0 bases and 7 bases, there was a span of 16 bases. The CDR3 spells CASSVGGWGEGGYTF. CDR3 in DNA: TGTGCCAGCAGCGTAGGAGGTTGGGGGGAAGGTGGCTACACCTTC.

The chain carries TRBV18 and TRBJ1-2; the D is unclear. Germline CDR1 and CDR2: KGHSH and LQKENI. CDR3 length: 15 amino acids. The V end was cut by 5 bases, the J end by 4 bases, with 17 bases between. Here the CDR3 reads CASSESLGEVYGYTF. The CDR3 region has the DNA TGTGCCAGCTCAGAGTCCCTTGGGGAGGTCTATGGCTACACCTTC.